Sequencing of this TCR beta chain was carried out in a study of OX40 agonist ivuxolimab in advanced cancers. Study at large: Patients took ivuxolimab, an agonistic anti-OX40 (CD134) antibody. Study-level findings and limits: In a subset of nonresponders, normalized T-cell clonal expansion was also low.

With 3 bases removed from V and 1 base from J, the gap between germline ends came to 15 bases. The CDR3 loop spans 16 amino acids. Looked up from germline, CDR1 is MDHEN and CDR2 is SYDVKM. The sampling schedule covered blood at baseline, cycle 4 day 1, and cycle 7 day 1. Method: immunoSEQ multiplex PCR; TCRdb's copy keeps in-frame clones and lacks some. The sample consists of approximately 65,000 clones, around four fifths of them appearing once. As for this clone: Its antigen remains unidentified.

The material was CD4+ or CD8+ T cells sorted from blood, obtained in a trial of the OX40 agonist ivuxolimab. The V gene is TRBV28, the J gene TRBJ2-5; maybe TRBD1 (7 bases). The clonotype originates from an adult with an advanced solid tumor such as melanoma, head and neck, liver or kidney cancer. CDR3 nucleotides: TGTGCCAGCAGTTTTGCGGGACAGATTAGCCAAGAGACCCAGTACTTC. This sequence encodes CASSFAGQISQETQYF.